A selection of T cell receptor beta chains follows, all from one sample in a study of blood T cell repertoires in COVID-19. Using immunoSEQ multiplex PCR, the repertoire was profiled, and TCRdb retains in-frame clones only, with some absent. The sample records about 330,000 clones, roughly 90% being singletons. The sample consisted of peripheral blood. The receptors were gathered from a woman aged 45 to 65 with active or convalescent COVID-19. CDR3s include the opening cysteine and the closing phenylalanine or tryptophan. The D gene is left open where the match is weak. Only part of the rows carry a size: once, few, many, or a class if the clone is expanded.

v_gene: TRBV30; d_gene: -; j_gene: TRBJ1-2; abundance: -; len: 13; CDR3nt: TGTGCCTGGACACGCCTAGGGGTAGATGGCTACACCTTC; CDR3aa: CAWTRLGVDGYTF
v_gene: TRBV30; d_gene: -; j_gene: TRBJ2-3; abundance: -; len: 15; CDR3nt: TGTGCCTGGAGGGGGAGGGGGGGCCACACAGATACGCAGTATTTT; CDR3aa: CAWRGRGGHTDTQYF
v_gene: TRBV19; d_gene: -; j_gene: TRBJ1-1; abundance: -; len: 16; CDR3nt: TGTGCCAGTTGGGCAGGGGCGACCCTAAAGAACACTGAAGCTTTCTTT; CDR3aa: CASWAGATLKNTEAFF
v_gene: TRBV29-1; d_gene: -; j_gene: TRBJ2-7; abundance: few; len: 11; CDR3nt: TGCAGCGTTGAGGCGGGCGGCGAGCAGTACTTC; CDR3aa: CSVEAGGEQYF
v_gene: TRBV19; d_gene: TRBD1; j_gene: TRBJ1-5; abundance: few; len: 17; CDR3nt: TGTGCCAGTAGTAGCCCGGGACAGGGGCGGAACAATCAGCCCCAGCATTTT; CDR3aa: CASSSPGQGRNNQPQHF
v_gene: TRBV18; d_gene: -; j_gene: TRBJ1-5; abundance: -; len: 13; CDR3nt: TGTGCCAGCTCAATCGACAGGTTTCAGACCCAGCATTTT; CDR3aa: CASSIDRFQTQHF
v_gene: TRBV25-1; d_gene: -; j_gene: TRBJ1-6; abundance: -; len: 12; CDR3nt: TGTGCCAGCAGTCAGGCAGATTCACCCCTCCACTTT; CDR3aa: CASSQADSPLHF
v_gene: TRBV7-6; d_gene: -; j_gene: TRBJ2-3; abundance: -; len: 14; CDR3nt: TGTGCCAGCAGCCCAGGGTCGTTCACAGATACGCAGTATTTT; CDR3aa: CASSPGSFTDTQYF
v_gene: TRBV30; d_gene: TRBD1; j_gene: TRBJ1-5; abundance: -; len: 13; CDR3nt: TGTGCCTGGAGCAAACAGGGGAATCAGCCCCAGCATTTT; CDR3aa: CAWSKQGNQPQHF
v_gene: TRBV7-8; d_gene: TRBD2; j_gene: TRBJ2-1; abundance: -; len: 16; CDR3nt: TGTGCCAGCAGCTTAGTGGTGCGGGGGGGCTACAATGAGCAGTTCTTC; CDR3aa: CASSLVVRGGYNEQFF
v_gene: TRBV7-3; d_gene: TRBD1; j_gene: TRBJ2-5; abundance: -; len: 16; CDR3nt: TGTGCCAGCAGCTTAATGGCGACAGGGGGTGGAGAGACCCAGTACTTC; CDR3aa: CASSLMATGGGETQYF